One and the same sample provided the 27 T cell receptor beta chains below, sequenced in a study of control samples from healthy donors and cancer patients. The method was immunoSEQ multiplex PCR; TCRdb's version includes in-frame clones alone and lacks a portion of them. Among over 65,000 clones listed, 70% to 90% were seen once. Sequencing input: PBMCs. These receptors were collected from a woman in her 50s with colorectal cancer.

The genes are TRBV14 and TRBJ2-7; D remains unclear. V was clipped by 0 bases and J by 4 bases, with 13 bases between them. Looked up from germline, CDR1 is SGHDN and CDR2 is FVKESK. The CDR3 length is 15 residues. CDR3 protein: CASSQDGASGYEQYV. The CDR3 bases are TGTGCCAGCAGCCAAGATGGAGCTAGTGGGTACGAGCAGTACGTC.

This rearrangement joins TRBV18 to TRBJ1-6; D is uncertain. V was clipped by 4 bases and J by 0 bases, with 7 bases between them. Germline V CDR1 and CDR2: KGHSH, LQKENI. This CDR3 has 15 amino acids. CDR3 sequence reads: CASSLASSYNSPLHF. DNA of the CDR3: TGTGCCAGCTCACTAGCAAGCTCCTATAATTCACCCCTCCACTTT. Complete variable domain (other parts from reference TRBV18 and TRBJ1-6): NAGVMQNPRHLVRRRGQEARLRCSPMKGHSHVYWYRQLPEEGLKFMVYLQKENIIDESGMPKERFSAEFPKEGPSILRIQQVVRGDSAAYFCASSLASSYNSPLHFGNGTRLTVT.

In this sample, this clone turned up a few times. V is TRBV7-9 and J is TRBJ1-6; D is ambiguous. The CDR3 has 18 amino acids. V was shortened by 3 bases and J by 0 bases, with 15 bases between the two germline ends. Germline V gene sequence: CDR1 SEHNR, CDR2 FQNEAQ (reference sequence). CDR3 in DNA: TGTGCCAGCAGCTTTGGTGGGTTGGGGAGCTCCTATAATTCACCCCTCCACTTT. It encodes CASSFGGLGSSYNSPLHF. The full variable domain, completed using reference TRBV7-9 and TRBJ1-6, is DTGVSQNPRHKITKRGQNVTFRCDPISEHNRLYWYRQTLGQGPEFLTYFQNEAQLEKSRLLSDRFSAERPKGSFSTLEIQRTEQGDSAMYLCASSFGGLGSSYNSPLHFGNGTRLTVT.

V and J are TRBV5-5 and TRBJ1-1, with D perhaps TRBD1 (5 bases). The CDR3 loop spans 14 amino acids. With 4 bases removed from V and 1 base from J, the gap between germline ends came to 11 bases. From germline, CDR1 is SGHKS and CDR2 YYEKEE (reference sequence). The CDR3 sequence is CASSRDAGNTEAFF. The CDR3, as DNA: TGTGCCAGCAGCCGGGACGCCGGGAACACTGAAGCTTTCTTT.

CDR3 residues: CASKAGGNEKLFF. The DNA for the CDR3 is TGTGCCAGCAAAGCAGGGGGGAATGAAAAACTGTTTTTT. The chain has TRBV28 and TRBJ1-4; 7 bases are shared with TRBD1. CDR1 and CDR2 from the germline V gene are MDHEN and SYDVKM. The CDR3 covers 13 residues. Losses at the gene ends were 7 bases for V and 5 bases for J; bases not matched to a gene: 4.

V usage is TRBV5-1 and J usage is TRBJ2-3; no clear D. In germline, CDR1 is SGHRS, CDR2 YFSETQ. The CDR3 is 16 amino acids. Deletions cut 0 bases from V and 0 bases from J, with 11 bases between. Here the CDR3 reads CASSLGGDTSTDTQYF. In DNA form, the CDR3 reads TGCGCCAGCAGCTTGGGCGGTGACACTAGCACAGATACGCAGTATTTT.

The CDR3 DNA follows: TGTGCCAGCAGTGACCAGGGGGCAGATACGCAGTATTTT. It translates to CASSDQGADTQYF. The chain joins TRBV6-4 to TRBJ2-3, with TRBD1 matching over 7 bases. CDR3 length equals 13 residues. Looked up from germline, CDR1 is MRHNA and CDR2 is SNTAGT. The trim removed 2 bases at V and 4 bases at J, leaving 0 bases unmatched.

The rearrangement uses TRBV12-3 or TRBV12-4 and TRBJ1-2; D is ambiguous. The CDR3 has 13 residues. V lost 5 bases to trimming and J lost 3 bases, with 10 bases between them. The CDR3 bases are TGTGCCAGCAGTCCAGACGGAGACTATGGCTACACCTTC. It encodes CASSPDGDYGYTF.

The chain couples TRBV5-5 to TRBJ2-3, with D possibly being TRBD1 (5 bases). There are 14 residues in the CDR3. The V gene lost 3 bases and the J gene lost 4 bases, with 12 bases spanning the gap. Germline-derived CDR1 and CDR2 are SGHKS and YYEKEE (reference sequence). CDR3 DNA: TGTGCCAGCAGCTACCAGACAGCCTCAGATACGCAGTATTTT. It specifies CASSYQTASDTQYF.

This sequence joins TRBV9 and TRBJ2-5; 9 nucleotides agree with TRBD2. The V and J ends lost 0 bases and 2 bases, in that order; junction bases with no gene match: 5. The CDR3 is 16 residues long. Germline CDR1 SGDLS, CDR2 YYNGEE. The CDR3 sequence: CASSVAGSGGQETQYF. The CDR3 DNA sequence: TGTGCCAGCAGCGTAGCGGGTAGCGGGGGACAAGAGACCCAGTACTTC.

The chain has TRBV29-1 and TRBJ1-1, with a possible D match to TRBD1 (5 bases). V was trimmed by 7 bases and J by 1 base, leaving 19 bases between them. This CDR3 comprises 15 residues. Germline loops: CDR1 SQVTM, CDR2 ANQGSEA. In nucleotides, the CDR3 is TGCAGCGCCAAAACGCAAGGAGGGACGAACACTGAAGCTTTCTTT. Amino acids: CSAKTQGGTNTEAFF.

The gene calls are TRBV18 and TRBJ2-3; no clear D gene. Germline CDR1 KGHSH, CDR2 LQKENI. The V gene lost 0 bases and the J gene lost 3 bases, with 7 bases spanning the gap. The CDR3 extends over 14 amino acids. As DNA, the CDR3 is TGTGCCAGCTCACCACCGACAACAACAGATACGCAGTATTTT. This sequence encodes CASSPPTTTDTQYF.

V is TRBV2 and J is TRBJ1-4; D unresolved. CDR1 is SNHLY, CDR2 FYNNEI, per germline. V was pared by 6 bases and J by 3 bases, with 14 bases between. The CDR3 is 15 residues long. CDR3 DNA: TGTGCCAGCAGCTTTTCCGGTCTCTCTAATGAAAAACTGTTTTTT. Amino acids: CASSFSGLSNEKLFF.

V and J are TRBV4-2 and TRBJ1-1; the D gene is possibly TRBD1 (5 bases). The CDR3 covers 14 residues. Germline V CDR1 and CDR2: LGHNA, YNFKEQ. V was trimmed by 4 bases and J by 6 bases, leaving 15 bases between them. CDR3 amino acids: CASSRSRRDPEAFF. The CDR3 region has the DNA TGTGCCAGCAGCCGGTCTAGGAGGGACCCTGAAGCTTTCTTT.

This sequence joins TRBV27 and TRBJ1-1, with D hard to call. Germline V gives CDR1 MNHEY, CDR2 SMNVEV (reference sequence). The CDR3 totals 17 residues. Trimming left V 1 base short and J 0 bases short, with 15 bases between. CDR3 nucleotides: TGTGCCAGCAGTTTATTCGGCAGTCCCCTCATGAACACTGAAGCTTTCTTT. It encodes CASSLFGSPLMNTEAFF.

The rearrangement joins TRBV5-1 to TRBJ1-1; TRBD1 might be the D (6 bases). V lost 0 bases to trimming and J lost 1 base, with 10 bases between them. The CDR3 is 15 residues long. Looked up from germline, CDR1 is SGHRS and CDR2 is YFSETQ. CDR3 DNA sequence: TGCGCCAGCAGCTTGGCACAGGGTGCGAACACTGAAGCTTTCTTT. As protein: CASSLAQGANTEAFF. Full variable domain (rest looked up from reference TRBV5-1 and TRBJ1-1): KAGVTQTPRYLIKTRGQQVTLSCSPISGHRSVSWYQQTPGQGLQFLFEYFSETQRNKGNFPGRFSGRQFSNSRSEMNVSTLELGDSALYLCASSLAQGANTEAFFGQGTRLTVV.

V gene TRBV6-2 or TRBV6-3 combines with J gene TRBJ2-6, with D possibly being TRBD1 or TRBD2 (6 bases each). The CDR3 totals 16 residues. The V end was cut by 5 bases, the J end by 0 bases, with 11 bases between. Per germline, CDR1 MNHEY and CDR2 SVGEGT. In nucleotides, the CDR3 is TGTGCCAGCAGTCGCGGGACAACCTCTGGGGCCAACGTCCTGACTTTC. Protein product: CASSRGTTSGANVLTF.

The V gene is TRBV6-4, the J gene TRBJ2-5; 9 nucleotides match TRBD1. The trim removed 7 bases at V and 8 bases at J, leaving 11 bases unmatched. Germline CDR1 reads MRHNA; CDR2 reads SNTAGT. CDR3 length: 14 residues. This CDR3 is CASTGTGPRDTQYF. CDR3 nucleotide sequence: TGTGCCAGCACCGGGACAGGGCCGCGGGATACCCAGTACTTC.

This clone was seen a handful of times. The V call is TRBV27, the J call TRBJ1-5; D ambiguous. Trimming cost V 1 base and J 0 bases, with 7 bases left between them. Germline loops: CDR1 MNHEY, CDR2 SMNVEV (reference sequence). The CDR3 consists of 15 residues. The CDR3 protein is CASSLYGVSNQPQHF. The CDR3 DNA is TGTGCCAGCAGTTTATACGGGGTTAGCAATCAGCCCCAGCATTTT.

The V gene is TRBV10-2, the J gene TRBJ1-3; D might be TRBD1 (5 bases). The CDR3 length is 15 residues. Germline V gives CDR1 WSHSY, CDR2 SAAADI. V was pared by 4 bases and J by 0 bases, with 10 bases between. The CDR3 region has the DNA TGCGCCAGCAGTGGGGACTACAGCTCTGGAAACACCATATATTTT. Translating it yields CASSGDYSSGNTIYF.

The rearrangement links TRBV24-1 to TRBJ2-3; no clear D gene. V shed 7 bases and J shed 2 bases, with 9 bases lying between them. The CDR3 is made up of 13 amino acids. Per the germline V gene, CDR1 is KGHDR and CDR2 is SFDVKD. The CDR3 spells CATSPLNTDTQYF. The CDR3 DNA reads TGTGCCACCAGCCCTCTTAACACAGATACGCAGTATTTT.

This clone was counted once. The same CDR3 can be traced to other DNA sequences in this sample. CDR3 protein: CASSQGETQYF. The CDR3 DNA is TGTGCCAGCAGCCAAGGGGAGACCCAGTACTTC. The chain combines TRBV3-1 (or the pseudogene TRBV3-2) with TRBJ2-5; D uncertain. Germline CDR1 LGHDT, CDR2 YNNKEL (reference sequence). V lost 1 base and J 5 bases, leaving 2 bases between the germline ends. This CDR3 spans 11 amino acids.

The chain has TRBV10-3 and TRBJ2-7, with D possibly matching TRBD2 (5 bases). The CDR3 spans 12 residues. Trimming stripped 3 bases from V and 6 bases from J, with 9 bases between. Germline V lookup: CDR1 ENHRY, CDR2 SYGVKD. CDR3 bases: TGTGCCATCAGTGAAGCCGGAGGCGAGCAGTACGTC. Translation: CAISEAGGEQYV.

V gene TRBV5-6 combines with J gene TRBJ1-4, with D possibly matching TRBD1 (6 bases). The germline V gene has CDR1 SGHDT and CDR2 YYEEEE. The CDR3 runs 14 residues. V lost 3 bases and J lost 7, with 13 bases in between. The CDR3, as DNA: TGTGCCAGCAGCTCTACGGGGGGCGCTGAAAAACTGTTTTTT. As protein: CASSSTGGAEKLFF.

The chain has TRBV5-1 and TRBJ1-2; 7 bases fit TRBD1. CDR1 and CDR2 from the germline V gene are SGHRS and YFSETQ. Losses at the gene ends were 4 bases for V and 5 bases for J; bases not matched to a gene: 8. This CDR3 has 14 amino acids. The CDR3 region is CASSPEAGGYGYTF. DNA for the CDR3: TGCGCCAGCAGCCCGGAGGCAGGGGGGTATGGCTACACCTTC.

The chain uses TRBV2 and TRBJ1-5; no definite D call. CDR1 is SNHLY, CDR2 FYNNEI, per germline. The V and J ends lost 6 bases and 2 bases respectively, with 8 bases between them. The CDR3 loop spans 13 amino acids. CDR3 in DNA: TGTGCCAGCAGGGGATTCGGCAATCAGCCCCAGCATTTT. Encoded protein: CASRGFGNQPQHF.

This chain connects TRBV15 to TRBJ2-1; D is tentatively TRBD1 or TRBD2 (6 bases each). Trimming cost V 3 bases and J 8 bases, with 17 bases left between them. The CDR3 spans 15 residues. Germline V gene data show CDR1 as LNHNV and CDR2 as YYDKDF (reference sequence). DNA of the CDR3: TGTGCCACCAGCAGGCCTTGGGGGGCCAGGGATGAGCAGTTCTTC. Its translation is CATSRPWGARDEQFF.